Shown below are 16 T cell receptor beta chains from a single sample sequenced in a study of blood T cells in healthy people across ages. It was with a sample-barcoded 5' primer and a J-beta primer mix that a second PCR of about 6 to 12 cycles was run. Using its own MiXCR run on the 5' RACE reads, TCRdb lists one record per CDR3 protein. The table includes over 1,300,000 distinct CDR3 sequences, 45% to 70% detected once. The sample was blood. All receptors come from a young man in good health.

In its sample, this clonotype was seen a few times. The rearrangement uses TRBV7-9 and TRBJ2-7; D is possibly TRBD1 (5 bases). Germline V gene lookup returns CDR1 SEHNR and CDR2 FQNEAQ (reference sequence). Trimming stripped 6 bases from V and 1 base from J, with 16 bases between. The CDR3 contains 15 residues. Here the CDR3 reads CASSDPPTVSYEQYF. The CDR3 DNA sequence: TGTGCCAGCAGTGATCCCCCGACAGTTTCCTACGAGCAGTACTTC. The complete variable domain, with remaining parts taken from reference TRBV7-9 and TRBJ2-7, reads DTGVSQNPRHKITKRGQNVTFRCDPISEHNRLYWYRQTLGQGPEFLTYFQNEAQLEKSRLLSDRFSAERPKGSFSTLEIQRTEQGDSAMYLCASSDPPTVSYEQYFGPGTRLTVT.

The CDR3 nucleotides read TGTGCCAGCAGCTCCAGCTTAAGACTCGAGCAGTACTTC. Translated: CASSSSLRLEQYF. The chain links TRBV7-9 to TRBJ2-5, with D unresolved. TRBJ2-7 explains the end of the DNA better; the J call may be wrong. CDR3 length: 13 amino acids. CDR1 is SEHNR, CDR2 FQNEAQ, per germline (reference sequence).

The sample holds a few counts of this clonotype. The chain combines TRBV12-3 or TRBV12-4 with TRBJ2-1, with a weak D call TRBD1 (6 bases). The CDR3 extends over 12 amino acids. V gave up 4 bases and J gave up 12 bases, with 13 bases separating them. The CDR3: CASSSRGVWQFF. The CDR3 nucleotides are TGTGCCAGCAGTTCCAGGGGTGTGTGGCAGTTCTTC.

The CDR3 DNA is TGCGCCAGCAGCCAAGAGGCTAGCGGGGTCCCAGATACGCAGTATTTT. It specifies CASSQEASGVPDTQYF. This chain connects TRBV4-3 to TRBJ2-3; 9 bases align to TRBD2. Unmatched junction bases numbered 5, after V lost 0 bases and J lost 4 bases. The germline CDR1 and CDR2 sequences are LGHNA and YSLEER. The CDR3 is 16 amino acids.

This clonotype was seen a handful of times. The chain has TRBV5-1 and TRBJ2-1; 9 bases fit TRBD2. The germline gives CDR1 SGHRS, CDR2 YFSETQ. This CDR3 region has 14 residues. The V and J ends lost 3 bases and 5 bases, in that order; junction bases with no gene match: 3. Here the CDR3 reads CASSWTSENNEQFF. The CDR3 DNA reads as TGCGCCAGCAGCTGGACTAGCGAAAACAATGAGCAGTTCTTC.

This clonotype was observed once. CDR3 DNA sequence: TGTGCCAGCAGCCCCGTTTCGACCACCGGGGAGCTGTTTTTT. It encodes CASSPVSTTGELFF. This sequence joins TRBV6-2 or TRBV6-3 and TRBJ2-2; D gene unclear. V lost 6 bases and J lost 4, with 12 bases in between. Per germline, CDR1 MNHEY and CDR2 SVGEGT. This CDR3 region has 14 residues.

The gene calls are TRBV7-2 and TRBJ1-2; no firm D call. Germline loops: CDR1 SGHTA, CDR2 FQGNSA. V lost 2 bases and J 0 bases, leaving 13 bases between the germline ends. This CDR3 has 16 amino acids. This CDR3 reads CASSLIRTASNYGYTF. The CDR3 DNA is TGTGCCAGCAGCTTAATCAGGACCGCATCTAACTATGGCTACACCTTC.

This CDR3 reads CASKPDRGLYEQYF. In DNA, the CDR3 is TGTGCCAGCAAACCAGACAGGGGGCTCTACGAGCAGTACTTC. The rearrangement uses TRBV11-1 and TRBJ2-7; TRBD1 matches at 10 bases. The V gene end was trimmed by 7 bases and the J gene end by 3 bases; junction bases not matched to a gene: 6. The CDR3 runs 14 residues. CDR1 is SGHAT, CDR2 FQDESV, per germline (reference sequence). Full variable domain (rest looked up from reference TRBV11-1 and TRBJ2-7): EAEVAQSPRYKITEKSQAVAFWCDPISGHATLYWYRQILGQGPELLVQFQDESVVDDSQLPKDRFSAERLKGVDSTLKIQPAELGDSAMYLCASKPDRGLYEQYFGPGTRLTVT.

The chain recombines TRBV9 with TRBJ2-3; 7 bases match TRBD2. CDR1 is SGDLS, CDR2 YYNGEE, per germline. The CDR3 totals 16 residues. Losses at the gene ends were 0 bases for V and 5 bases for J; bases not matched to a gene: 9. CDR3 nucleotide sequence: TGTGCCAGCAGCGTAGAGGGAGGGTTTGAGGGAGATACGCAGTATTTT. It specifies CASSVEGGFEGDTQYF.

The chain carries TRBV7-8 and TRBJ2-1, with D possibly being TRBD2 (5 bases). The ends were cut back, 3 bases at V and 3 bases at J, with 6 bases in the middle. This CDR3 has 13 amino acids. The V gene's germline CDR1 is SGHVS and CDR2 FQNEAQ. For the CDR3, the DNA is TGTGCCAGCAGCTTTAGCGACTACAATGAGCAGTTCTTC. Translation gives CASSFSDYNEQFF.

The chain links TRBV20-1 to TRBJ2-4; D may correspond to TRBD1 or TRBD2 (5 bases each). The DNA end is more similar to TRBJ2-7, so the J call may be wrong. CDR1 and CDR2 from the germline V gene are DFQATT and SNEGSKA (reference sequence). The CDR3 contains 17 residues. CDR3 sequence reads: CSARPRDLSILFYEQYF. The CDR3 coding sequence is TGCAGTGCTAGACCCAGGGACCTCTCCATTTTATTCTACGAGCAGTACTTC.

This clonotype was seen only a few times. The gene calls are TRBV6-5 and TRBJ1-2; tentative D call: TRBD1 (5 bases). The V gene lost 4 bases and the J gene lost 8 bases, with 11 bases spanning the gap. Germline V CDR1 and CDR2: MNHEY, SVGAGI. This CDR3 has 12 amino acids. CDR3 protein: CASSLPGFGYTF. CDR3 coding DNA: TGTGCCAGCAGTTTACCAGGGTTCGGCTACACCTTC.

Regarding this clonotype: This may come from a read error, since a much larger clone is one base off. This chain uses TRBV6-2 or TRBV6-3 with TRBJ2-1; 9 bases match TRBD1. The J call may be faulty, since TRBJ2-7 better matches the DNA end. The CDR3 loop spans 13 amino acids. Germline V gene lookup returns CDR1 MNHEY and CDR2 SVGEGT. The CDR3 DNA reads as TGTGCCAGCGGGGACAGGGCTTACAATGAGCAGTACTTC. This sequence encodes CASGDRAYNEQYF.

The chain has TRBV15 and TRBJ2-4; no reliable D call. The ends were cut back, 6 bases at V and 5 bases at J, with 17 bases in the middle. This CDR3 contains 15 residues. Germline assignment: CDR1 LNHNV and CDR2 YYDKDF (reference sequence). The DNA for the CDR3 is TGTGCCACCAGGAGGCCCTACGGAACCGAAAACATTCAGTACTTC. It specifies CATRRPYGTENIQYF. The entire variable domain, with the rest obtained from reference TRBV15 and TRBJ2-4, is as follows: DAMVIQNPRYQVTQFGKPVTLSCSQTLNHNVMYWYQQKSSQAPKLLFHYYDKDFNNEADTPDNFQSRRPNTSFCFLDIRSPGLGDTAMYLCATRRPYGTENIQYFGAGTRLSVL.

The chain joins TRBV3-1 to TRBJ2-5, with TRBD1 matching over 7 bases. The J call could be wrong; TRBJ2-7 is a better fit for the DNA end. The CDR3 runs to 13 residues. CDR1 is LGHDT, CDR2 YNNKEL, per germline (reference sequence). The CDR3 DNA sequence: TGTGCCAGCAGCCACACAACAGGGGACGAGCAGTACTTC. This translates into CASSHTTGDEQYF.

This chain uses TRBV27 with TRBJ1-1, with 12 positions matching TRBD1. V lost 2 bases and J lost 3; bases outside the gene matches: 4. This CDR3 is built from 16 residues. Germline CDR1 and CDR2: MNHEY and SMNVEV (reference sequence). CDR3 region: CASSLTGTGGDTEAFF. The CDR3 region has the DNA TGTGCCAGCAGTTTAACTGGGACAGGGGGCGACACTGAAGCTTTCTTT.